The source of this T cell receptor (beta chain) is a study of blood T cell repertoires in COVID-19. The CDR3 contains 15 residues. The germline V gene has CDR1 MNHEY and CDR2 SMNVEV (reference sequence). After removal of 6 bases from V and 10 bases from J, the junction contained 13 bases not matched to a gene. The data were produced by immunoSEQ multiplex PCR, yet TCRdb's version contains in-frame clones alone and is incomplete. Of 130,000 to 150,000 clones listed, roughly 82% are singletons. Specimen: peripheral blood. V and J are TRBV27 and TRBJ1-4; 8 bases agree with TRBD1. This clonotype was obtained from a man aged 55 to 70 with active or convalescent COVID-19. The CDR3 DNA reads TGTGCCAGCAGACCCCGTGACAGGGGAGGGGGAAAACTGTTTTTT. This sequence encodes CASRPRDRGGGKLFF.